The 23 T cell receptor beta chains presented below share a single source sample, sequenced in a study of blood T cells in healthy people across ages. Using a J-beta primer mix together with a sample-barcoded 5' primer, a second PCR was run for roughly 7 to 12 cycles. Each CDR3 protein gets one entry after TCRdb re-called the 5' RACE reads with MiXCR. The sample carries 870,000 or so distinct CDR3 sequences, roughly 26% recorded once. Sequenced: blood. These receptors were collected from an elderly woman in good health.

This clonotype was observed many times. The gene calls are TRBV5-6 and TRBJ1-5; D gene uncertain. The CDR3 is 15 amino acids. Trimming took off 4 bases at V and 4 bases at J, with 15 bases between the two ends. Germline-derived CDR1 and CDR2 are SGHDT and YYEEEE. In DNA form, the CDR3 reads TGTGCCAGCAGCCTCACCCCAGGCTTAAATCAGCCCCAGCATTTT. Translation gives CASSLTPGLNQPQHF.

As regards this clonotype: A single base separates this from a much larger clone, so it may be a read error. V is TRBV9 and J is TRBJ2-1; D gene uncertain. CDR1 and CDR2 from the germline V gene are SGDLS and YYNGEE. CDR3 size: 14 residues. CDR3: CACSYSFGRNEQFF. The CDR3 DNA sequence: TGTGCCTGCAGCTATTCCTTTGGTCGGAATGAGCAGTTCTTC.

The J gene is TRBJ2-3, the V gene TRBV7-3; TRBD1 is a possible D gene (6 bases). Germline lookup yields CDR1 SGHTA and CDR2 FQGTGA. V was trimmed by 5 bases and J by 7 bases, leaving 13 bases between them. The CDR3 totals 13 residues. CDR3 in amino acids: CASSQRGQNTQYF. DNA for the CDR3: TGTGCCAGCAGCCAAAGGGGACAAAATACGCAGTATTTT.

This clonotype was seen repeatedly, ten times or more. The chain recombines TRBV7-2 with TRBJ2-5, with 7 bases that match TRBD2. CDR3 length: 14 amino acids. The germline V gene has CDR1 SGHTA and CDR2 FQGNSA. V shed 5 bases and J 1 base; nucleotides not matched to a gene: 4. Here the CDR3 reads CASSRGGTQETQYF. The CDR3 DNA is TGTGCCAGCAGCCGCGGGGGAACCCAAGAGACCCAGTACTTC.

This chain connects TRBV7-2 to TRBJ2-4; TRBD2 agrees at 13 bases. Near its end, the DNA agrees better with TRBJ2-7, so the J call may be wrong. Germline V gene sequence: CDR1 SGHTA, CDR2 FQGNSA. The CDR3 has 17 residues. This CDR3 is CASSFPTGTSGDYEQYF. The CDR3 bases are TGTGCCAGCAGCTTCCCCACCGGGACTAGCGGGGACTACGAGCAGTACTTC.

The chain couples TRBV20-1 to TRBJ2-3, with a tentative D call TRBD2 (6 bases). Germline V gene lookup returns CDR1 DFQATT and CDR2 SNEGSKA (reference sequence). The V gene lost 6 bases and the J gene lost 4 bases, with 17 bases spanning the gap. The CDR3 is 14 residues long. CDR3 bases: TGCAGTGCGGCGGGGTCAGGGTTCTCAGATACGCAGTATTTT. Translated, it gives CSAAGSGFSDTQYF.

The rearrangement links TRBV7-9 to TRBJ2-7, with TRBD1 as a possible D gene (6 bases). The CDR3 contains 13 residues. Germline V gives CDR1 SEHNR, CDR2 FQNEAQ (reference sequence). V was pared by 1 base and J by 12 bases, with 16 bases between. CDR3 bases: TGTGCCAGCAGCTTAGTGACAGGAACGGAGGTGTACTTC. It encodes CASSLVTGTEVYF. Full variable domain (outside the CDR3, taken from reference TRBV7-9 and TRBJ2-7): DTGVSQNPRHKITKRGQNVTFRCDPISEHNRLYWYRQTLGQGPEFLTYFQNEAQLEKSRLLSDRFSAERPKGSFSTLEIQRTEQGDSAMYLCASSLVTGTEVYFGPGTRLTVT.

The V gene is TRBV6-2 or TRBV6-3, the J gene TRBJ2-4, with D tentatively TRBD2 (6 bases). The CDR3 is 13 residues long. Germline lookup yields CDR1 MNHEY and CDR2 SVGEGT. V gave up 0 bases and J gave up 13 bases, with 13 bases separating them. DNA of the CDR3: TGTGCCAGCAGTTACTCGGGAGGCTACGGGCAGTACTTC. Amino acid sequence: CASSYSGGYGQYF.

This clonotype has more than one count but fewer than ten. The chain uses TRBV10-1 and TRBJ1-1; D uncertain. V was pared by 0 bases and J by 1 base, with 12 bases between. There are 16 residues in the CDR3. CDR1 and CDR2 from the germline V gene are WNHNN and SYGVQD (reference sequence). The CDR3 DNA sequence: TGCGCCAGCAGTGAGTCAGGAATGGGAGAGAACACTGAAGCTTTCTTT. Its protein is CASSESGMGENTEAFF.

In its sample, this clonotype was seen a few times. This chain links TRBV12-3 or TRBV12-4 with TRBJ1-4; D remains unclear. The CDR3 totals 14 residues. Trimming took 6 bases from V and 8 from J, leaving 16 bases between them. Written as DNA, the CDR3 is TGTGCCAGCAGCCCGGGGTCCCGAGGGGAAAAACTGTTTTTT. Residues: CASSPGSRGEKLFF.

This rearrangement joins TRBV12-3 or TRBV12-4 to TRBJ2-3, with D hard to call. Trimming stripped 5 bases from V and 10 bases from J, with 13 bases between. There are 12 residues in the CDR3. The CDR3 region is CASSPASGAQYF. For the CDR3, the DNA is TGTGCCAGCAGTCCCGCATCTGGTGCGCAGTATTTT.

On this clonotype: A single base separates this from a much larger clone, so it may be a read error. This chain joins TRBV18 and TRBJ2-7; D might be TRBD2 (5 bases). V was trimmed by 6 bases and J by 12 bases, leaving 21 bases between them. Germline CDR1 and CDR2: KGHSH and LQKENI. This CDR3 spans 13 amino acids. The CDR3 region is CASSLSEGETRYF. The CDR3 nucleotides are TGTGCCAGCTCCCTCAGCGAGGGAGAGACCCGGTACTTC.

This clonotype showed up just a few times. The rearrangement joins TRBV28 to TRBJ1-2; no reliable D call. This CDR3 spans 15 amino acids. Germline loops: CDR1 MDHEN, CDR2 SYDVKM. Deletions cut 7 bases from V and 3 bases from J, with 18 bases between. The CDR3 spells CASNAMSDNHYGYTF. The CDR3 DNA sequence: TGTGCCAGCAACGCGATGAGTGATAATCACTATGGCTACACCTTC.

This clonotype was detected ten times or more. CDR3 in amino acids: CASSLNRATNEKLFF. The DNA of the CDR3 is TGTGCCAGCAGTCTAAACAGGGCAACTAATGAAAAACTGTTTTTT. V is TRBV12-3 or TRBV12-4 and J is TRBJ1-4, with D perhaps matching TRBD1 (6 bases). The CDR3 sequence is 15 residues long. The ends were cut back, 5 bases at V and 0 bases at J, with 10 bases in the middle.

Worth noting for this clonotype: This sequence may be a read error, since a much larger clone differs from it by one base. J is TRBJ2-1 and V is TRBV7-2; TRBD2 agrees at 9 bases. Germline CDR1 reads SGHTA; CDR2 reads FQGNSA. J was trimmed by 2 bases and V by 3 bases; bases with no gene match: 8. The CDR3 runs 17 residues. The CDR3 DNA is TGTGCCAGCAGCTTCGCAATTACTAGCGGGCCCTACAATGAGCAGTTCTTC. It encodes CASSFAITSGPYNEQFF.

As for this clonotype: Since a much larger clone is just one base distant, this may be a read error. V is TRBV6-6 and J is TRBJ2-1; 8 bases line up with TRBD1. Germline trimming cut 6 bases from V and 6 bases from J; bases unmatched to any gene: 7. CDR1 is MNHNY, CDR2 SVGAGI, per germline (reference sequence). The CDR3 covers 14 residues. The CDR3, as DNA: TGTGCCAGCAGCCTATTGACAGGGGTCAATGAGCAGTTCTTC. Residues: CASSLLTGVNEQFF.

The chain recombines TRBV7-9 with TRBJ1-4; 8 bases agree with TRBD1. Trimming removed 6 bases from V and 6 bases from J; junction bases left unmatched: 12. The CDR3 is 16 residues long. The germline CDR1 and CDR2 sequences are SEHNR and FQNEAQ (reference sequence). CDR3 region: CASSRGQGQRDEKLFF. CDR3 in DNA: TGTGCCAGCAGTCGAGGACAGGGCCAGAGGGATGAAAAACTGTTTTTT.

The V gene is TRBV5-6, the J gene TRBJ1-2; 9 bases are shared with TRBD1. V shed 4 bases and J 8 bases; nucleotides not matched to a gene: 9. The CDR3 totals 14 residues. The V gene's germline CDR1 is SGHDT and CDR2 YYEEEE. CDR3 nucleotide sequence: TGTGCCAGCAGCCGGGACAGGGTGGTACGGGGCTACACCTTC. The encoded protein is CASSRDRVVRGYTF. The whole variable domain, remainder taken from reference TRBV5-6 and TRBJ1-2, is DAGVTQSPTHLIKTRGQQVTLRCSPKSGHDTVSWYQQALGQGPQFIFQYYEEEERQRGNFPDRFSGHQFPNYSSELNVNALLLGDSALYLCASSRDRVVRGYTFGSGTRLTVV.

V gene TRBV12-3 or TRBV12-4 combines with J gene TRBJ1-6, with a tentative D call TRBD1 (6 bases). The CDR3 totals 17 residues. V gave up 1 base and J gave up 0 bases, with 10 bases separating them. The CDR3 here is CASSLGLQGSYNSPLHF. The DNA for the CDR3 is TGTGCCAGCAGTTTAGGATTACAGGGCTCCTATAATTCACCCCTCCACTTT.

The V and J genes are TRBV7-2 and TRBJ1-1; a possible D gene is TRBD1 (6 bases). This CDR3 comprises 16 residues. Trimming left V 1 base short and J 5 bases short, with 17 bases between. From germline, CDR1 is SGHTA and CDR2 FQGNSA. The CDR3 DNA reads as TGTGCCAGCAGCTTAGGATCTTCAGCAGGGGAGACTGAAGCTTTCTTT. The encoded protein is CASSLGSSAGETEAFF. Full variable domain (missing parts from reference TRBV7-2 and TRBJ1-1): GAGVSQSPSNKVTEKGKDVELRCDPISGHTALYWYRQSLGQGLEFLIYFQGNSAPDKSGLPSDRFSAERTGGSVSTLTIQRTQQEDSAVYLCASSLGSSAGETEAFFGQGTRLTVV.

This clonotype was recorded many times. CDR3 loop: CASSYRGPGKETQYF. The CDR3 DNA sequence: TGTGCCAGCAGCTACAGGGGCCCGGGGAAAGAGACCCAGTACTTC. The rearrangement joins TRBV7-2 to TRBJ2-5; 7 bases fit TRBD1. CDR3 length: 15 residues. J gave up 3 bases and V 4 bases, and 8 bases lay outside the gene matches. Looked up from germline, CDR1 is SGHTA and CDR2 is FQGNSA.

This clonotype was seen at least ten times. This rearrangement joins TRBV12-3 or TRBV12-4 to TRBJ2-1; 7 nucleotides match TRBD1. Trimming removed 2 bases from V and 4 bases from J; junction bases left unmatched: 5. The CDR3 runs 15 residues. The CDR3 bases are TGTGCCAGCAGTTTACCGGACAGGTTGTACAATGAGCAGTTCTTC. Residues: CASSLPDRLYNEQFF.

The sample holds many counts of this clonotype. The chain joins TRBV10-3 to TRBJ1-2; 9 bases line up with TRBD1. This CDR3 has 14 residues. Germline assignment: CDR1 ENHRY and CDR2 SYGVKD. The V gene end was trimmed by 3 bases and the J gene end by 7 bases; junction bases not matched to a gene: 6. CDR3 residues: CAISDGQGKRGYTF. Written as DNA, the CDR3 is TGTGCCATCAGTGACGGACAGGGGAAGCGTGGCTACACCTTC.